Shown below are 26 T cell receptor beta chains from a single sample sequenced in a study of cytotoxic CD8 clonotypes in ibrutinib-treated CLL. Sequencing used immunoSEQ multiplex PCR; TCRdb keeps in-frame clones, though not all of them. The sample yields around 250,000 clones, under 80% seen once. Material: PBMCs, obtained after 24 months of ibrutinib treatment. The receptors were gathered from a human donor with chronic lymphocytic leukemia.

In nucleotides, the CDR3 is TGTGCCAGCAGCCTAGCGGGCCTCCCCTACGAGCAGTACTTC. Amino acids: CASSLAGLPYEQYF. This chain links TRBV28 with TRBJ2-7; 8 nucleotides align to TRBD2. The V and J ends lost 6 bases and 2 bases, in that order; junction bases with no gene match: 6. The CDR3 runs to 14 residues. Per germline, CDR1 MDHEN and CDR2 SYDVKM.

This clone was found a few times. The CDR3 DNA follows: TGTGCCAGCAGGCGGAGACGGACAAACTATGGCTACACCTTC. It codes for CASRRRRTNYGYTF. V is TRBV28 and J is TRBJ1-2, with D tentatively TRBD1 (5 bases). CDR1 and CDR2 (germline): MDHEN, SYDVKM. With 6 bases removed from V and 2 bases from J, the gap between germline ends came to 13 bases. The length of the CDR3 is 14 residues.

Written as DNA, the CDR3 is TGTGCCAGCAGTTTATTCCCTGGGGGGGCGGGCAACACTGAAGCTTTCTTT. Its translation: CASSLFPGGAGNTEAFF. The gene calls are TRBV27 and TRBJ1-1; possibly TRBD1 for D (6 bases). Germline V gene data show CDR1 as MNHEY and CDR2 as SMNVEV (reference sequence). The CDR3 runs to 17 residues. V lost 1 base and J 2 bases, leaving 17 bases between the germline ends.

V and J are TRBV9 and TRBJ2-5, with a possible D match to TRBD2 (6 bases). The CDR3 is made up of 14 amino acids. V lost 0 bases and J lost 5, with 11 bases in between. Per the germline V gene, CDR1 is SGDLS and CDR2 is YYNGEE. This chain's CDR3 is CASSVGGDRETQYF. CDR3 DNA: TGTGCCAGCAGCGTAGGGGGGGACCGCGAGACCCAGTACTTC.

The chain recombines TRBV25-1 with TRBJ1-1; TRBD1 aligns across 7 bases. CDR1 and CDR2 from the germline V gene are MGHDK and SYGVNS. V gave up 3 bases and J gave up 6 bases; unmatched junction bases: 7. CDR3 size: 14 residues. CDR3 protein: CASSDRTGGPEAFF. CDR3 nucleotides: TGTGCCAGCAGTGACCGGACAGGAGGCCCTGAAGCTTTCTTT.

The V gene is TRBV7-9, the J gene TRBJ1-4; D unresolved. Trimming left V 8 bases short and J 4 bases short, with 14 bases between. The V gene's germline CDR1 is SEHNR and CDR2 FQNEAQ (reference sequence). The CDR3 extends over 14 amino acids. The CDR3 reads CASFGPGINEKLFF. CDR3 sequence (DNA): TGTGCCAGCTTCGGCCCGGGGATTAATGAAAAACTGTTTTTT.

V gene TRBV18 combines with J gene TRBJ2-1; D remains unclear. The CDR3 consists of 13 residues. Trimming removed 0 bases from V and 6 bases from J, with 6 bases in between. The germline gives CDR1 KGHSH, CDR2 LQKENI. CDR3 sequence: CASSPPQVNEQFF. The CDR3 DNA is TGTGCCAGCTCACCACCTCAGGTCAATGAGCAGTTCTTC.

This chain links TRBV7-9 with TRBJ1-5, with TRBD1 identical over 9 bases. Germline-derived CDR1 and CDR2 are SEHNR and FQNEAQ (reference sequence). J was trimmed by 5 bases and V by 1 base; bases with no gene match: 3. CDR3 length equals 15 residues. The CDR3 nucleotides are TGTGCCAGCAGCTTAGACAGGGGGCCGTATCAGCCCCAGCATTTT. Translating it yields CASSLDRGPYQPQHF. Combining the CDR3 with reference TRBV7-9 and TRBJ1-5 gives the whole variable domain DTGVSQNPRHKITKRGQNVTFRCDPISEHNRLYWYRQTLGQGPEFLTYFQNEAQLEKSRLLSDRFSAERPKGSFSTLEIQRTEQGDSAMYLCASSLDRGPYQPQHFGDGTRLSIL.

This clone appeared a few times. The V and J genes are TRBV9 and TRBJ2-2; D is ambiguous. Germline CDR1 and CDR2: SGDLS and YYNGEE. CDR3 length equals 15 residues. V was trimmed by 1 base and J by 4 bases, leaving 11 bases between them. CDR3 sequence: CASSVRADATGELFF. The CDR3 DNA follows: TGTGCCAGCAGCGTAAGGGCCGATGCCACCGGGGAGCTGTTTTTT.

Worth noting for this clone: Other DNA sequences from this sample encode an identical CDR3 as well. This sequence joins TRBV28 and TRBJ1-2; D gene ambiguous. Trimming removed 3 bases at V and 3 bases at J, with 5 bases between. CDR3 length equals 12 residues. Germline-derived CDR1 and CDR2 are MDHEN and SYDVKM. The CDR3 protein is CASSLTDYGYTF. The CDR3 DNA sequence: TGTGCCAGCAGTTTGACGGACTATGGCTACACCTTC.

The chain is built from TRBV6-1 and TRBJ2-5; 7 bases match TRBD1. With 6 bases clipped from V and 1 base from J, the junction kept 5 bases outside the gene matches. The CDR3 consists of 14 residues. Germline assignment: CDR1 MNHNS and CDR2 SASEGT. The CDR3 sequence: CASRAGGSQETQYF. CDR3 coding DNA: TGTGCCAGCAGAGCAGGGGGTAGCCAAGAGACCCAGTACTTC.

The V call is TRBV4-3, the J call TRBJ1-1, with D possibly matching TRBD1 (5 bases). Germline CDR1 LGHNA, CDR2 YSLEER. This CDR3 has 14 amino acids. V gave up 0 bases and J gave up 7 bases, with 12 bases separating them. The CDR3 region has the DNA TGCGCCAGCAGCCAAGATATAGGGGCAGTTGAAGCTTTCTTT. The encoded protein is CASSQDIGAVEAFF.

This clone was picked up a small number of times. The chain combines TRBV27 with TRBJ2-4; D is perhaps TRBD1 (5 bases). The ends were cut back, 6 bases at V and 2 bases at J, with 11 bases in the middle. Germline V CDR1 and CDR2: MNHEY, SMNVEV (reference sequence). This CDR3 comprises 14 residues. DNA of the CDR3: TGTGCCAGCAGCTTTGACAGCCCCAAAAACATTCAGTACTTC. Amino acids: CASSFDSPKNIQYF.

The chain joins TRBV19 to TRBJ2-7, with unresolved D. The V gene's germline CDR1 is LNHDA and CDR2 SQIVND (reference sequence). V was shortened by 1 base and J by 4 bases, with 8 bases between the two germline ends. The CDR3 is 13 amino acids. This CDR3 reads CASSIGGDYEQYF. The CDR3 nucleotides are TGTGCCAGTAGTATAGGCGGAGATTACGAGCAGTACTTC.

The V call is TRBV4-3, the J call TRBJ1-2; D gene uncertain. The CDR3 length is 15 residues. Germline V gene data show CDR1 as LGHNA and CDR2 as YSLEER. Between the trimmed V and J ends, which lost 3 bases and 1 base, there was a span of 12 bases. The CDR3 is CASSQDLDVNYGYTF. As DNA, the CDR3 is TGCGCCAGCAGCCAGGATTTGGACGTTAACTATGGCTACACCTTC.

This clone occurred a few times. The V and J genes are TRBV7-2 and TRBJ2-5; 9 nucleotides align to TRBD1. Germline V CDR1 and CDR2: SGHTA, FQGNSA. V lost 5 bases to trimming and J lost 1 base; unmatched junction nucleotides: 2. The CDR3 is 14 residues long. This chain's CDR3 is CASSTDRGQETQYF. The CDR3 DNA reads TGTGCCAGCAGCACGGACAGGGGCCAAGAGACCCAGTACTTC. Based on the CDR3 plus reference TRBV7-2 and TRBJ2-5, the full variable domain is GAGVSQSPSNKVTEKGKDVELRCDPISGHTALYWYRQSLGQGLEFLIYFQGNSAPDKSGLPSDRFSAERTGGSVSTLTIQRTQQEDSAVYLCASSTDRGQETQYFGPGTRLLVL.

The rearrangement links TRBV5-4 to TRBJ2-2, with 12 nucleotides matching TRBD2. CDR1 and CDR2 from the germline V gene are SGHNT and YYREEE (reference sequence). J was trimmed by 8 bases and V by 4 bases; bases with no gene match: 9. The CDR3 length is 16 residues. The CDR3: CASSLGLAGLGGELFF. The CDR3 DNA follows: TGTGCCAGCAGCCTCGGACTAGCGGGACTTGGTGGGGAGCTGTTTTTT.

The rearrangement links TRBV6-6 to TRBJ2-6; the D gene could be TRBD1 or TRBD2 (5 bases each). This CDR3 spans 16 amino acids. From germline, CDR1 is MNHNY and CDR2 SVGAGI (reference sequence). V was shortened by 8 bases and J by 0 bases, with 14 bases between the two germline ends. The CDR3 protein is CASRPGPISGANVLTF. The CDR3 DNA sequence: TGTGCCAGCCGACCGGGACCCATCTCTGGGGCCAACGTCCTGACTTTC.

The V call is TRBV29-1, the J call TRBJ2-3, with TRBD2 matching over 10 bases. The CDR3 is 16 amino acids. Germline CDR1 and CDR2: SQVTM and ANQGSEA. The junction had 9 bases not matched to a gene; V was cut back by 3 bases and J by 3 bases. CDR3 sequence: CSVDVSLAGLTDTQYF. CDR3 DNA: TGCAGCGTTGACGTTTCACTAGCGGGATTAACAGATACGCAGTATTTT.

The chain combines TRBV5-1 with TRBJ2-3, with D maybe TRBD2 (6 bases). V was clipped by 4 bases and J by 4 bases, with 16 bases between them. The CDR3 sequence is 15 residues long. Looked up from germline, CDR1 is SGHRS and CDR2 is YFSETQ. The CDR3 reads CASSRLVSLPDTQYF. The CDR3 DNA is TGCGCCAGCAGCCGACTAGTCTCTCTCCCAGATACGCAGTATTTT. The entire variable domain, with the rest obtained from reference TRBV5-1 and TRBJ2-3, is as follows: KAGVTQTPRYLIKTRGQQVTLSCSPISGHRSVSWYQQTPGQGLQFLFEYFSETQRNKGNFPGRFSGRQFSNSRSEMNVSTLELGDSALYLCASSRLVSLPDTQYFGPGTRLTVL.

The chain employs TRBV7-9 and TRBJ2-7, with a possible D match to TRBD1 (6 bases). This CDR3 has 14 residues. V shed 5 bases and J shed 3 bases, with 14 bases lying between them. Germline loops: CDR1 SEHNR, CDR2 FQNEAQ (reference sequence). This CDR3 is CASSRRQVLYEQYF. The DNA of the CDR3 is TGTGCCAGCAGCCGCAGACAGGTCCTCTACGAGCAGTACTTC.

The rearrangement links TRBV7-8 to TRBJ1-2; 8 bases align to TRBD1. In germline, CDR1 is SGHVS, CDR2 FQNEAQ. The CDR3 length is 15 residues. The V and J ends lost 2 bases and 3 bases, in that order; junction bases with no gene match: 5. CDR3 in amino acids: CASSLIQGADYGYTF. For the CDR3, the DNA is TGTGCCAGCAGCTTAATCCAGGGGGCTGACTATGGCTACACCTTC.

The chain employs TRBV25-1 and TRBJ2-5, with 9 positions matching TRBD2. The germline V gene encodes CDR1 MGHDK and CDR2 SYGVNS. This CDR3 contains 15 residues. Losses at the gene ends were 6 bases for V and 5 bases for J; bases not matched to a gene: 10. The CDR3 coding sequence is TGTGCCAGCAGGGTAGCGGGAGATTTCCTTGAGACCCAGTACTTC. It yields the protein CASRVAGDFLETQYF.

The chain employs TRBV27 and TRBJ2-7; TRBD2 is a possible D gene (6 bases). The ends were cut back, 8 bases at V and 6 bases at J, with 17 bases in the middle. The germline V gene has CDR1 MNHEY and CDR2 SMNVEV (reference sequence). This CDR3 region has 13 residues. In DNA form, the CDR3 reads TGTGCCAGCCGGCGCGGGACTCTGGGCGAGCAGTACTTC. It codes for CASRRGTLGEQYF.

CDR3 DNA sequence: TGTGCCAGCAGTCCTTCCGGGGGACCCCAAGAGACCCAGTACTTC. Residues: CASSPSGGPQETQYF. The J gene is TRBJ2-5, the V gene TRBV7-9, with D possibly matching TRBD2 (6 bases). This CDR3 has 15 residues. The germline V gene encodes CDR1 SEHNR and CDR2 FQNEAQ (reference sequence). V was shortened by 6 bases and J by 1 base, with 15 bases between the two germline ends.

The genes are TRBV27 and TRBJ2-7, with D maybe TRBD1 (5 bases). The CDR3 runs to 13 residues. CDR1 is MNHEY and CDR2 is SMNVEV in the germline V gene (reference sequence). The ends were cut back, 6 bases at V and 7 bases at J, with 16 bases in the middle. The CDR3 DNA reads TGTGCCAGCAGCTTCGGCCAGGGCTGGGAGCAGTACTTC. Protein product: CASSFGQGWEQYF.